This T cell receptor beta chain is from a study of cytomegalovirus exposure and HLA in healthy donors. General study points: TCR beta chains associated with HLA were, in a later analysis, more clonally expanded than equally common others. Rarity marked most TCR sequences, yet some public TCRs occurred in many donors. Reportedly, a later analysis found an Asian-associated ancestry cluster had fewer N-insertions than the roughly 700-donor mean. Looking again later, the authors saw that most CMV-associated TCR beta chains seemed HLA-restricted.

This clone was seen only once. Its target is not known. This CDR3 comprises 16 residues. CDR1 is SGHNT and CDR2 is YENEEA in the germline V gene. The germline V and J ends were trimmed by 4 bases and 2 bases, with 17 bases remaining between them. The PCR used 60 Vbeta and 13 Jbeta primers. Clones were sequenced by immunoSEQ multiplex PCR, and TCRdb holds only the in-frame ones, with some missing. The sample lists around 170,000 clones, 65% to 85% occurring once. V and J are TRBV11-3 and TRBJ1-1, with D possibly TRBD1 on 5 matching bases. The sample consisted of PBMCs. The source of this sequence is a woman under 30 in good health and CMV-seronegative. CDR3 nucleotides: TGTGCCAGCAGCTCCCCTTCCGACAGAGTTAACACTGAAGCTTTCTTT. Translated, it gives CASSSPSDRVNTEAFF.